This T cell receptor beta chain was identified in a study of blood T cell repertoires in COVID-19 (dated by TCRdb to the early 2020s). For the wider study: Samples covering the acute and convalescent phases of COVID-19 were provided by collaborators in the United States, Italy and Spain. The material from the prospective study consisted of cDNA or gDNA derived from T cells, B-cell-depleted T cells, or PBMCs. The dataset comprised deeply sampled blood TCRbeta repertoires from subjects exposed to, actively infected with, or recovered from COVID-19. The repertoires were released in a freely available public database meant as a resource for research on the immune response to SARS-CoV-2. The samples were drawn from two sources: the first 160 participants of the ongoing ImmuneRACE study, and 1,000 to 1,500 subjects contributed by 6 global collaborators. Sample metadata almost always included a de-identified subject ID, COVID-19 status, age in years and sex. HLA class I and class II types, where available, came from metadata supplied by the sample provider rather than from assay-based typing.

Collaborating institutions collected whole blood in K2EDTA tubes following their own protocols. For TCRbeta analysis, collaborators shipped samples as frozen whole blood, isolated PBMCs, or DNA extracted from either of those sample types. As to this clone: Its antigen is still unknown. No base quality information exists; no much larger clone differs at one position.

Paper-wide results and their limitations: Clinical and demographic metadata were provided uncurated, with the amount varying by source and participant.

V and J are truncated by 1 base and 7 bases respectively, leaving an intervening sequence of 13 bases. The CDR3 measures 13 amino acids from cysteine to phenylalanine. Only the CDR3 part of the read is kept: 39 bases, read in frame from the first base. The CDR1 and CDR2 encoded by the germline V gene (reference sequence) are GTSNPN and SVGIG. The immunoSEQ Assay, a bias-controlled multiplex PCR, was used to amplify TCRbeta CDR3 regions from genomic DNA. On the study's bioinformatics: Within the assay, amplification of reference gene primers was used to estimate how many nucleated cells each sample contained. To quantify the absolute abundance of each unique TCRbeta CDR3 rearrangement, sequence reads were collapsed and filtered. For each sample, productive Simpson clonality was calculated as the square root of Simpson's diversity index across productive rearrangements. This is the immuneACCESS table as TCRdb keeps it, with only in-frame sequences that have V and J called. A part of the clones is gone; compared with another copy, unresolved V genes explain less than half, and the rest is unexplained. The V and J calls and clone size were taken over from that table, and D and trimming were inferred from the DNA. This sample is represented by 110,000 or so clones; roughly 76% of them were singletons. The biggest ten clones account for about 9.4% of the sample.

The chain is encoded by TRBV30 joined to TRBJ1-2; TRBD1 is possibly the D segment (5 matching bases). Sequences were obtained from peripheral blood. This clonotype was obtained from a human donor in a cohort sampled during active COVID-19. The nucleotides are TGTGCCTGGAGTGGGGAAGGGGTGGTTGGCTACACCTTC. This yields the protein CAWSGEGVVGYTF. The full variable domain, completed from the reference TRBV30 and TRBJ1-2 proteins outside the CDR3, reads SQTIHQWPATLVQPVGSPLSLECTVEGTSNPNLYWYRQAAGRGLQLLFYSVGIGQISSEVPQNLSASRPQDRQFILSSKKLLLSDSGFYLCAWSGEGVVGYTFGSGTRLTVV.